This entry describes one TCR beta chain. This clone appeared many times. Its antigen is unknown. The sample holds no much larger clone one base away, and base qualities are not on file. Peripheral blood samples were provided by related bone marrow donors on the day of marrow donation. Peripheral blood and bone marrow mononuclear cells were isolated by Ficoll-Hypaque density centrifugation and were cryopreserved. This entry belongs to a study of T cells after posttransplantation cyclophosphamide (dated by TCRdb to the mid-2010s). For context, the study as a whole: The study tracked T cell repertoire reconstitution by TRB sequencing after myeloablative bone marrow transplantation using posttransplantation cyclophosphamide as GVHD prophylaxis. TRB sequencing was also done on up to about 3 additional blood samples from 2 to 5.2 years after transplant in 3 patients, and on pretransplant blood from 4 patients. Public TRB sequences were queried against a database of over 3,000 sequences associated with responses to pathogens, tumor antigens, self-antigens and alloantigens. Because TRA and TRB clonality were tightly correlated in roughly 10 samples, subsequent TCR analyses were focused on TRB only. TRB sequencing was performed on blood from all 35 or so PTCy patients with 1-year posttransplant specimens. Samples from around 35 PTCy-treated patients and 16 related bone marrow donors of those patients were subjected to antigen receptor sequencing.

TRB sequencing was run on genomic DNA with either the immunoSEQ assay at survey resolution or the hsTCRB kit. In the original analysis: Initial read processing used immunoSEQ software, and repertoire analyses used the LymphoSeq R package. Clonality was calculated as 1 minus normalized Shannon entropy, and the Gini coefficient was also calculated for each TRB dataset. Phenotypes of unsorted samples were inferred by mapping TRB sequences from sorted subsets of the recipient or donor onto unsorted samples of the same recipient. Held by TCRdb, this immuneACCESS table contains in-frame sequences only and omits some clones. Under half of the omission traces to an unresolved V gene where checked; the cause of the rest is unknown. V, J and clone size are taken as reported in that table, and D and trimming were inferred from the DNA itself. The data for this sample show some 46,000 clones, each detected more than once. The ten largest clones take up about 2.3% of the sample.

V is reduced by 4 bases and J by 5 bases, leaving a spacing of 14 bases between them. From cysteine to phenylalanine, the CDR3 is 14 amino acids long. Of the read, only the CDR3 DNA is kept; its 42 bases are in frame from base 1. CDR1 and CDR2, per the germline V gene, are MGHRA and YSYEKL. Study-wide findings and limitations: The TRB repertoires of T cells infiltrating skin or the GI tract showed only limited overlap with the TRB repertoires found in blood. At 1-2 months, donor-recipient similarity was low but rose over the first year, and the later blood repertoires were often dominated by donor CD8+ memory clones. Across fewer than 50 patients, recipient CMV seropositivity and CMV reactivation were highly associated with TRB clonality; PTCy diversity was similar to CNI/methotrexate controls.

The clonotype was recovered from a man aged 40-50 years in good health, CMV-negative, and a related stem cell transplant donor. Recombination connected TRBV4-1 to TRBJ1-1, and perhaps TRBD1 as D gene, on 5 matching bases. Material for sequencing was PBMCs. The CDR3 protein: CASSPPQGWTEAFF. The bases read TGCGCCAGCAGCCCGCCCCAGGGTTGGACTGAAGCTTTCTTT.